This TCR beta chain was captured by sequencing in a study of blood T cell repertoires in COVID-19. Study-wide context: Samples representing acute and convalescent COVID-19 were sourced from the United States, Italy and Spain.

Original handling: Cell counts per sample came from amplifying reference gene primers. Generated by immunoSEQ multiplex PCR, the TCRdb table keeps only in-frame clones and is missing some. V and J calls plus clone size are reproduced from that table; the DNA served to infer D and trimming. The repertoire holds around 140,000 clones, with approximately 84% as singletons. The source material was peripheral blood. The source of this sequence is a woman older than 75 with acute or convalescent COVID-19.

The CDR3 reads CAWSKKGARTSGYNEQFF. In nucleotides, the CDR3 is TGTGCCTGGAGTAAGAAGGGGGCTCGGACTAGCGGTTACAATGAGCAGTTCTTC. V usage is TRBV30 and J usage is TRBJ2-1; 10 bases match TRBD2. The CDR3 sequence is 18 residues long. After removal of 2 bases from V and 4 bases from J, the junction contained 14 bases not matched to a gene. Germline V gives CDR1 GTSNPN, CDR2 SVGIG (reference sequence).